One sample yielded the 13 T cell receptor beta chains listed below, sequenced in a study of blood T cell repertoires in COVID-19. Method: immunoSEQ multiplex PCR; TCRdb's copy keeps in-frame clones and lacks some. The repertoire consists of about 280,000 clones, with 89% occurring once and the leading ten covering less than 2.5%. The sample consisted of peripheral blood. The receptors were gathered from a man aged 45-65 years with acute or convalescent COVID-19.

This chain links TRBV7-2 with TRBJ1-1; possibly TRBD1 for D (5 bases). This CDR3 has 14 residues. Trimming cost V 3 bases and J 1 base, with 9 bases left between them. The V gene's germline CDR1 is SGHTA and CDR2 FQGNSA. The CDR3 protein is CASSFRVGNTEAFF. CDR3 nucleotides: TGTGCCAGCAGCTTCAGGGTGGGGAACACTGAAGCTTTCTTT.

The chain links TRBV28 to TRBJ2-5; tentative D call: TRBD1 (5 bases). The germline gives CDR1 MDHEN, CDR2 SYDVKM. CDR3 length: 13 amino acids. Trimming shortened V by 6 bases and J by 1 base, and 9 bases separated the two germline ends. CDR3: CASSETAQETQYF. For the CDR3, the DNA is TGTGCCAGCAGCGAGACAGCCCAAGAGACCCAGTACTTC.

The genes are TRBV10-1 and TRBJ2-5; D not certain. The germline V and J ends were trimmed by 3 bases and 2 bases, with 7 bases remaining between them. Germline CDR1 is WNHNN and CDR2 is SYGVQD (reference sequence). There are 13 residues in the CDR3. DNA for the CDR3: TGCGCCAGCAGTGAAACAGTTCAAGAGACCCAGTACTTC. It codes for CASSETVQETQYF.

This clone has a single count. The V and J genes are TRBV6-5 and TRBJ1-2; D may be TRBD1 (5 bases). Trimming removed 6 bases at V and 4 bases at J, with 15 bases between. In germline, CDR1 is MNHEY, CDR2 SVGAGI. This CDR3 region has 14 residues. CDR3 DNA sequence: TGTGCCAGCAGGGGTCGGGGGTTGAGCTATGGCTACACCTTC. It codes for CASRGRGLSYGYTF.

This clone appeared once. The chain uses TRBV7-3 and TRBJ1-2, with 8 bases identical to TRBD1. There are 13 residues in the CDR3. Germline V gene data show CDR1 as SGHTA and CDR2 as FQGTGA. The V gene end was trimmed by 4 bases and the J gene end by 8 bases; junction bases not matched to a gene: 6. CDR3 DNA: TGTGCCAGCAGCTCGACAGGGGATGGCGGCTACACCTTC. Translating it yields CASSSTGDGGYTF.

The chain recombines TRBV15 with TRBJ1-2; the D is unclear. The CDR3 runs to 15 residues. V dropped 3 bases and J dropped 0 bases, with 11 bases sitting between them. Germline V gives CDR1 LNHNV, CDR2 YYDKDF (reference sequence). CDR3 nucleotide sequence: TGTGCCACCAGCAGCGGGGTACTTCCTAACTATGGCTACACCTTC. Translating gives CATSSGVLPNYGYTF.

The chain recombines TRBV12-5 with TRBJ1-1, with D unclear. Germline CDR1 is LGHNT and CDR2 is FRNRAP. Trimming took 5 bases from V and 1 from J, leaving 17 bases between them. CDR3 length: 16 amino acids. The CDR3 DNA reads TGTGCTAGTGGTGCTCGATCTGGGCCGACGAACACTGAAGCTTTCTTT. Its protein product is CASGARSGPTNTEAFF.

Notes on this clone: Additional DNA sequences in this sample encode the identical CDR3. This sequence joins TRBV19 and TRBJ1-5, with 9 positions matching TRBD1. This CDR3 is 13 amino acids long. Trimming at V came to 5 bases and at J to 4 bases, leaving 0 bases not matched to a gene. Germline assignment: CDR1 LNHDA and CDR2 SQIVND (reference sequence). Written as DNA, the CDR3 is TGTGCCAGTAGTGGGACAGGGAATCAGCCCCAGCATTTT. Translating it yields CASSGTGNQPQHF.

The chain joins TRBV5-4 to TRBJ1-2; weak D call: TRBD1 (5 bases). The CDR3 sequence is 12 residues long. Trimming removed 5 bases at V and 5 bases at J, with 10 bases between. Per the germline V gene, CDR1 is SGHNT and CDR2 is YYREEE (reference sequence). CDR3 in amino acids: CASRDTAYGYTF. The DNA of the CDR3 is TGTGCCAGCAGGGACACAGCTTATGGCTACACCTTC.

This chain connects TRBV18 to TRBJ1-1, with D unclear. The CDR3 covers 14 residues. Trimming shortened V by 3 bases and J by 4 bases, and 12 bases separated the two germline ends. Germline V gives CDR1 KGHSH, CDR2 LQKENI. The CDR3 coding sequence is TGTGCCAGCTCACCTCCATCGAGGTCCACTGAAGCTTTCTTT. Amino acids: CASSPPSRSTEAFF.

The CDR3 nucleotides are TGCGCCAGCAGCCTCGTCAGGGAAGCGAACTATGGCTACACCTTC. It yields the protein CASSLVREANYGYTF. This sequence joins TRBV4-1 and TRBJ1-2; TRBD1 is a possible D gene (5 bases). Germline V gene data show CDR1 as MGHRA and CDR2 as YSYEKL. The CDR3 consists of 15 residues. The ends were cut back, 4 bases at V and 2 bases at J, with 14 bases in the middle.

This chain links TRBV7-9 with TRBJ1-2, with D maybe TRBD1 (6 bases). V lost 1 base, J lost 8 bases, and 17 bases lay in between. This CDR3 region has 15 residues. The germline gives CDR1 SEHNR, CDR2 FQNEAQ (reference sequence). The CDR3 DNA reads TGTGCCAGCAGCTTAGAATCGGCCAGGGGCCACGGCTACACCTTC. Translating gives CASSLESARGHGYTF. The variable domain in full, completed from reference TRBV7-9 and TRBJ1-2, reads DTGVSQNPRHKITKRGQNVTFRCDPISEHNRLYWYRQTLGQGPEFLTYFQNEAQLEKSRLLSDRFSAERPKGSFSTLEIQRTEQGDSAMYLCASSLESARGHGYTFGSGTRLTVV.

This sequence joins TRBV30 and TRBJ1-3; D remains unclear. Trimming removed 0 bases at V and 1 base at J, with 10 bases between. Germline-derived CDR1 and CDR2 are GTSNPN and SVGIG (reference sequence). This CDR3 contains 15 residues. The CDR3 here is CAWSVQRSSGNTIYF. The DNA for the CDR3 is TGTGCCTGGAGTGTACAAAGATCGTCTGGAAACACCATATATTTT. Filled out from reference TRBV30 and TRBJ1-3, the complete variable domain reads SQTIHQWPATLVQPVGSPLSLECTVEGTSNPNLYWYRQAAGRGLQLLFYSVGIGQISSEVPQNLSASRPQDRQFILSSKKLLLSDSGFYLCAWSVQRSSGNTIYFGEGSWLTVV.